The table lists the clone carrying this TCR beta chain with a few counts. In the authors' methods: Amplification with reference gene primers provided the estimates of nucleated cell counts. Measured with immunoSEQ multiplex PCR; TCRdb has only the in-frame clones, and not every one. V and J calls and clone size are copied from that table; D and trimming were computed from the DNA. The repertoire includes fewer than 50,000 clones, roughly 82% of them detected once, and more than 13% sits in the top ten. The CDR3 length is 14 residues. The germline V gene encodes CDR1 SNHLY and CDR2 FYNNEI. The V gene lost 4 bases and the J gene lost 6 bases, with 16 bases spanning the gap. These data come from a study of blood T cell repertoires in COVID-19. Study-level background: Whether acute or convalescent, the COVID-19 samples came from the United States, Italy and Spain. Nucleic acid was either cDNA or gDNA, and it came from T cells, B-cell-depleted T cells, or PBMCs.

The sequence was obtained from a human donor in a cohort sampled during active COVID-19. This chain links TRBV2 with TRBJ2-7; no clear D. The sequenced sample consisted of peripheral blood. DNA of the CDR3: TGTGCCAGCAGTGTTTCGGGTGAGCTTGGCGAGCAGTACTTC. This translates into CASSVSGELGEQYF.